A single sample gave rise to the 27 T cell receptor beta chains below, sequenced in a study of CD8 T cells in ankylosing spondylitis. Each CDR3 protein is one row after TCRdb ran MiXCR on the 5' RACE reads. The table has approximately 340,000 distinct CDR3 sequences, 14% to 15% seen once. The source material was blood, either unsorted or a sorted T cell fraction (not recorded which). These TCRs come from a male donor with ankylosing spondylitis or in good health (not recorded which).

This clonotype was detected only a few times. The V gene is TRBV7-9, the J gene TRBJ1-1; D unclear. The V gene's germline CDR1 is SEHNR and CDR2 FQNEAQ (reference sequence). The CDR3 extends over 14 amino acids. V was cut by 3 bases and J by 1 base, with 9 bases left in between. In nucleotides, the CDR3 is TGTGCCAGCAGCTTCCTCCGCGAGAACACTGAAGCTTTCTTT. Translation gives CASSFLRENTEAFF.

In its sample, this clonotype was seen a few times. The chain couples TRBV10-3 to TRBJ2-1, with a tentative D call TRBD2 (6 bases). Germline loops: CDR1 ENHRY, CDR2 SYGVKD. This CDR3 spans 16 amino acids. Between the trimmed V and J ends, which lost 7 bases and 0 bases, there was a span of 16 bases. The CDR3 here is CAITGGEKSSYNEQFF. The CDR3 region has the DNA TGTGCCATCACTGGAGGGGAAAAAAGCTCCTACAATGAGCAGTTCTTC.

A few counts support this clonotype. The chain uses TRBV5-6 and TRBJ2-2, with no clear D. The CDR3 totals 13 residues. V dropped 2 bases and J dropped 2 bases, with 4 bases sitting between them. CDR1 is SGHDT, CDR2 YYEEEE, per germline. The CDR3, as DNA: TGTGCCAGCAGCTTTTTCAACACCGGGGAGCTGTTTTTT. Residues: CASSFFNTGELFF.

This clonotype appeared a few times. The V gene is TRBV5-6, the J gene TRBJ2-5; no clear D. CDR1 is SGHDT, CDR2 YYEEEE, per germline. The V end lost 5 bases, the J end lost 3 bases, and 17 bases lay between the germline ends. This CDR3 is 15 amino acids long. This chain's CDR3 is CASSSRTAGEETQYF. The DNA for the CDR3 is TGTGCCAGCAGTTCCCGGACGGCCGGCGAAGAGACCCAGTACTTC.

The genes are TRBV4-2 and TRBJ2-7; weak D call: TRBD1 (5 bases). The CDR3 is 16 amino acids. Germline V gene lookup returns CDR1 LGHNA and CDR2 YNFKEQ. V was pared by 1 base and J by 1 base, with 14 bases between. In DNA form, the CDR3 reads TGTGCCAGCAGCCAAGGACTTTGGCAGGGTTCCTACGAGCAGTACTTC. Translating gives CASSQGLWQGSYEQYF.

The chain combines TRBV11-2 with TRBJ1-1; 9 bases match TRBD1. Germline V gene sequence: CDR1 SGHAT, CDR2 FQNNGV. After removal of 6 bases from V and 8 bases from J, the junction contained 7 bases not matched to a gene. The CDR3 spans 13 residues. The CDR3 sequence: CASSYTGTGEAFF. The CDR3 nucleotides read TGTGCCAGCAGTTACACCGGGACAGGGGAAGCTTTCTTT.

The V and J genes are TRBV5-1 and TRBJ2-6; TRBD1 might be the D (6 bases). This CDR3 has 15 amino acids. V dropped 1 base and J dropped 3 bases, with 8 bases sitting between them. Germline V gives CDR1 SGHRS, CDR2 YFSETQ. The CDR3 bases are TGCGCCAGCAGCTTGACCAGGGGTGGGGCCAACGTCCTGACTTTC. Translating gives CASSLTRGGANVLTF.

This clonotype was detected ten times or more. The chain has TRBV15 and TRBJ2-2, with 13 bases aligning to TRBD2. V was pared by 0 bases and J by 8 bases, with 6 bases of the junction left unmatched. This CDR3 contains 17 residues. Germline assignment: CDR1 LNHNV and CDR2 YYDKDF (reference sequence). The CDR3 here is CATSRDRRTSGSGELFF. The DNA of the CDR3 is TGTGCCACCAGCAGAGATCGAAGGACTAGCGGGAGTGGGGAGCTGTTTTTT. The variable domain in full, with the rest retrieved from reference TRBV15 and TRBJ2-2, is DAMVIQNPRYQVTQFGKPVTLSCSQTLNHNVMYWYQQKSSQAPKLLFHYYDKDFNNEADTPDNFQSRRPNTSFCFLDIRSPGLGDTAMYLCATSRDRRTSGSGELFFGEGSRLTVL.

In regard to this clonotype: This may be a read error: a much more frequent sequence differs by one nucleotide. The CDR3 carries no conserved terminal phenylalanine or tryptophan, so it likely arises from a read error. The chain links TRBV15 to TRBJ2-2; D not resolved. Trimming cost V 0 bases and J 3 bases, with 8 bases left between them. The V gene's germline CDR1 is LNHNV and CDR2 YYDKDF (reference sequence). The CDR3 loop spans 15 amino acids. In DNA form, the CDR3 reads TGTGCCACCAGCAGAGACAAGGGATACACCGGGGAGCTGTTTTCT. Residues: CATSRDKGYTGELFS.

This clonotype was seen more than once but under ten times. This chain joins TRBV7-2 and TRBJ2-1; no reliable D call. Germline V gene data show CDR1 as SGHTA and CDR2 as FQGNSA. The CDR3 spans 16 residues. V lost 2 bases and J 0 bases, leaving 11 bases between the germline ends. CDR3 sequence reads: CASSLSASSSYNEQFF. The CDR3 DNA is TGTGCCAGCAGCTTAAGCGCGTCGAGCTCCTACAATGAGCAGTTCTTC.

The CDR3 nucleotides read TGTGCCAGCAGCCAGAAACCAGGGGGCTCCAACTATGGCTACACCTTC. This codes for CASSQKPGGSNYGYTF. The chain is built from TRBV27 and TRBJ1-2, with TRBD1 matching 8 bases. Per germline, CDR1 MNHEY and CDR2 SMNVEV (reference sequence). Unmatched junction bases numbered 11, after V lost 6 bases and J lost 2 bases. This CDR3 has 16 amino acids.

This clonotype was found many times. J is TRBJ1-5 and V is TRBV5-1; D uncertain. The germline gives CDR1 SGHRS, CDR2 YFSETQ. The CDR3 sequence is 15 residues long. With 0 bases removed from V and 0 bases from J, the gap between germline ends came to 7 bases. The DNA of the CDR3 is TGCGCCAGCAGCTTGGCCGGGGATAGCAATCAGCCCCAGCATTTT. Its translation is CASSLAGDSNQPQHF.

DNA for the CDR3: TGTGCCAGCAGCGTTAGCGGGGCGGCCCTGGCGACAGATACGCAGTATTTT. Translating gives CASSVSGAALATDTQYF. The chain is built from TRBV5-6 and TRBJ2-3, with 8 bases lining up with TRBD2. This CDR3 has 17 residues. Germline V CDR1 and CDR2: SGHDT, YYEEEE. Unmatched junction bases numbered 13, after V lost 4 bases and J lost 3 bases.

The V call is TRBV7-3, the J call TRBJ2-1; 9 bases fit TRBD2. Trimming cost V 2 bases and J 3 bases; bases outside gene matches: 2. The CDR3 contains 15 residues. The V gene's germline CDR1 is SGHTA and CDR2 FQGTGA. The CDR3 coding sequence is TGTGCCAGCAGCTTATCTAGCGGGAACTACAATGAGCAGTTCTTC. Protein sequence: CASSLSSGNYNEQFF.

The CDR3 coding sequence is TGCGCCAGCACCCGGGACAGCTATAATTCACCCCTCCACTTT. This translates into CASTRDSYNSPLHF. The J gene is TRBJ1-6, the V gene TRBV5-1; 7 bases map to TRBD1. The CDR3 is 14 amino acids. Germline CDR1 and CDR2: SGHRS and YFSETQ. The V segment lost 6 bases and the J segment 3 bases; nucleotides outside the gene matches: 3.

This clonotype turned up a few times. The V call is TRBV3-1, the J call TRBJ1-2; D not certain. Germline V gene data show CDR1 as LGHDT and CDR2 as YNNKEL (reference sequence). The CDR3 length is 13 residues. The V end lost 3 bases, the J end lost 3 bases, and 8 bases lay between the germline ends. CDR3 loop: CASSHGRDYGYTF. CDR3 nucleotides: TGTGCCAGCAGCCACGGCAGAGACTATGGCTACACCTTC.

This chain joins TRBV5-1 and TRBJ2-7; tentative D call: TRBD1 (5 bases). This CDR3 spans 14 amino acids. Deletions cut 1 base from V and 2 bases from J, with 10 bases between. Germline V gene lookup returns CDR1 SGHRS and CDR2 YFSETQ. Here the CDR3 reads CASSLIDSAYEQYF. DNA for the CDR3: TGCGCCAGCAGCTTGATAGACAGCGCCTACGAGCAGTACTTC.

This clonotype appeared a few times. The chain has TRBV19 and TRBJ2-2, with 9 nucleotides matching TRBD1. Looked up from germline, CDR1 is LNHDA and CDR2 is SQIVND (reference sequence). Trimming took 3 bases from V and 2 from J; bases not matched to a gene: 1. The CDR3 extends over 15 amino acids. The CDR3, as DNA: TGTGCCAGTAGTATCACAGGGGGCAACACCGGGGAGCTGTTTTTT. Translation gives CASSITGGNTGELFF.

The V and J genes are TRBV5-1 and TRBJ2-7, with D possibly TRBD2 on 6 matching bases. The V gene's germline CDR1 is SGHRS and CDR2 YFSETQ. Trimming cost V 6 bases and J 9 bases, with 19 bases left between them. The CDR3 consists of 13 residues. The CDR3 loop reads CASKPPWGDGQYF. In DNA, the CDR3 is TGCGCCAGCAAACCCCCGTGGGGGGACGGGCAGTACTTC.

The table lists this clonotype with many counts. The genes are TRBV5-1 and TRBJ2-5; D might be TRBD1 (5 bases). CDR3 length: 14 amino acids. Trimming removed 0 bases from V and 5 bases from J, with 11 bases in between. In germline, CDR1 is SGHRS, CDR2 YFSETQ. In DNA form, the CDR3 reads TGCGCCAGCAGCTTGGGACAGCAAAGTGAGACCCAGTACTTC. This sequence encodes CASSLGQQSETQYF.

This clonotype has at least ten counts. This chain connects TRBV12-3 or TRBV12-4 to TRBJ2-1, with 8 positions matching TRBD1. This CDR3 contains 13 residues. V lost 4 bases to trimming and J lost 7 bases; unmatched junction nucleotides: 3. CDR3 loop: CASSSGDRNEQFF. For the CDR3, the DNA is TGTGCCAGCAGTTCCGGGGACAGGAATGAGCAGTTCTTC.

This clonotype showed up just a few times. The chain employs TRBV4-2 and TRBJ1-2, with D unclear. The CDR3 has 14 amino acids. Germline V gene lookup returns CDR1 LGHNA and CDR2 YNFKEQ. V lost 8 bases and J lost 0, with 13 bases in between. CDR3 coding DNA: TGTGCCAGCTCTCGGGGTCTGACTAACTATGGCTACACCTTC. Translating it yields CASSRGLTNYGYTF.

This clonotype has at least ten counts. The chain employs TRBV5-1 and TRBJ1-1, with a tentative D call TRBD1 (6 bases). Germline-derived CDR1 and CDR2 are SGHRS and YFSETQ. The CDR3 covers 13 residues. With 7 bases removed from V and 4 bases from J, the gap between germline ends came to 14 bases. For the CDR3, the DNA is TGCGCCAGCGGCGTCCGGGGGGCCACTGAAGCTTTCTTT. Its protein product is CASGVRGATEAFF. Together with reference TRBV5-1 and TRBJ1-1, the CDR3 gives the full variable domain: KAGVTQTPRYLIKTRGQQVTLSCSPISGHRSVSWYQQTPGQGLQFLFEYFSETQRNKGNFPGRFSGRQFSNSRSEMNVSTLELGDSALYLCASGVRGATEAFFGQGTRLTVV.

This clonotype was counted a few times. CDR3 DNA: TGCGCCAGCCAGACGGGACAGCACTATGGCTACACCTTC. Translated, it gives CASQTGQHYGYTF. This chain uses TRBV5-1 with TRBJ1-2, with TRBD1 identical over 7 bases. The ends lost 7 bases at V and 3 bases at J; junction bases unmatched: 6. This CDR3 contains 13 residues. From germline, CDR1 is SGHRS and CDR2 YFSETQ.

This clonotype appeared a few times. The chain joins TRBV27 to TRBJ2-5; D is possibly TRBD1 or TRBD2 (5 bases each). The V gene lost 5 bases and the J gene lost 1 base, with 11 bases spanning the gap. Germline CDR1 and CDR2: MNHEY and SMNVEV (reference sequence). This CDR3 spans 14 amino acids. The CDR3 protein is CASSPPGRQETQYF. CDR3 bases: TGTGCCAGCAGTCCCCCGGGACGCCAAGAGACCCAGTACTTC.

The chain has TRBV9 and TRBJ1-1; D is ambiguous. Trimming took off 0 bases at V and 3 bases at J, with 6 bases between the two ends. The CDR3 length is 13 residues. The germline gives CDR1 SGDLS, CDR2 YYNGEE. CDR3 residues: CASSVAGDTEAFF. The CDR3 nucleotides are TGTGCCAGCAGCGTAGCTGGGGACACTGAAGCTTTCTTT.

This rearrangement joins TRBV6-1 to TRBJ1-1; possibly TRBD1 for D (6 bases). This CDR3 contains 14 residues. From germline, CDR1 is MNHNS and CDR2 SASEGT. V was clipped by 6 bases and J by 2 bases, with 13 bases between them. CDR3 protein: CASRFDRSNTEAFF. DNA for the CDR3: TGTGCCAGCAGGTTCGACAGGTCTAACACTGAAGCTTTCTTT.